These 26 T cell receptor beta chains originate from one sample sequenced in a study of shared clonotypes between healthy human individuals. Clones were read by immunoSEQ multiplex PCR, and TCRdb kept only the in-frame ones, dropping some. The sample has over a million clones, about 75% seen once. The sample was memory CD4+ T cells sorted from blood. Subset given: CD45RA-negative fraction. The receptors stem from a man between 18 and 35 years old in good health.

This clone was observed a single time. The rearrangement links TRBV2 to TRBJ2-1; no reliable D call. Per the germline V gene, CDR1 is SNHLY and CDR2 is FYNNEI. V was shortened by 4 bases and J by 0 bases, with 13 bases between the two germline ends. The CDR3 covers 16 residues. CDR3 coding DNA: TGTGCCAGCAGTGCGACACTCCTGAGCTCCTACAATGAGCAGTTCTTC. It specifies CASSATLLSSYNEQFF.

CDR3 protein: CASSLAGMAPGNTIYF. As DNA, the CDR3 is TGTGCCAGCAGCTTAGCGGGAATGGCGCCTGGAAACACCATATATTTT. The chain carries TRBV7-6 and TRBJ1-3; D is ambiguous. This CDR3 contains 16 residues. The ends were cut back, 0 bases at V and 2 bases at J, with 11 bases in the middle. Germline-derived CDR1 and CDR2 are SGHVS and FNYEAQ. Together with reference TRBV7-6 and TRBJ1-3, the CDR3 gives the full variable domain: GAGVSQSPRYKVTKRGQDVALRCDPISGHVSLYWYRQALGQGPEFLTYFNYEAQQDKSGLPNDRFSAERPEGSISTLTIQRTEQRDSAMYRCASSLAGMAPGNTIYFGEGSWLTVV.

This clone was picked up one time. This chain joins TRBV6-5 and TRBJ1-3; D not resolved. The germline gives CDR1 MNHEY, CDR2 SVGAGI. The CDR3 totals 10 residues. V lost 4 bases and J lost 7, with 2 bases in between. CDR3 sequence: CASSWNTIYF. CDR3 coding DNA: TGTGCCAGCAGTTGGAACACCATATATTTT.

The CDR3 nucleotides are TGTGCCAGCAGCTTAGGCCTAGCGGGAGTAAGGAATGAGCAGTTCTTC. It yields the protein CASSLGLAGVRNEQFF. The chain carries TRBV7-9 and TRBJ2-1; TRBD2 aligns across 10 bases. With 1 base clipped from V and 7 bases from J, the junction kept 7 bases outside the gene matches. The CDR3 extends over 16 amino acids. Germline-derived CDR1 and CDR2 are SEHNR and FQNEAQ (reference sequence).

The chain is built from TRBV9 and TRBJ1-6; 10 bases align to TRBD1. J gave up 14 bases and V 3 bases, and 8 bases lay outside the gene matches. This CDR3 contains 14 residues. Germline CDR1 is SGDLS and CDR2 is YYNGEE. CDR3 bases: TGTGCCAGCAGCGCCAGACAGGGGGCGGAAGCCCTCCACTTT. Translating it yields CASSARQGAEALHF.

The chain recombines TRBV6-5 with TRBJ2-5; D perhaps matches TRBD2 (6 bases). Trimming pared 0 bases from V and 5 bases from J, leaving 13 bases between. The CDR3 consists of 15 residues. Germline-derived CDR1 and CDR2 are MNHEY and SVGAGI. CDR3 sequence reads: CASSYSSGRGETQYF. Here the CDR3 DNA reads TGTGCCAGCAGTTACTCATCCGGGAGAGGGGAGACCCAGTACTTC.

This clone occurred a few times. The chain joins TRBV5-4 to TRBJ1-5; D unclear. CDR3 length: 12 amino acids. Per the germline V gene, CDR1 is SGHNT and CDR2 is YYREEE (reference sequence). Trimming removed 4 bases from V and 9 bases from J, with 11 bases in between. CDR3 coding DNA: TGTGCCAGCAGCCTAGACCTCGGGCCCCAGCATTTT. Translated, it gives CASSLDLGPQHF.

As regards this clone: The junction departs from germline at one end; a sequencing error may be responsible. The chain carries TRBV6-5 and TRBJ2-7, with D perhaps matching TRBD1 (6 bases). Germline CDR1 and CDR2: MNHEY and SVGAGI. The CDR3 has 14 amino acids. The CDR3 loop reads CASISRKDSYEQHF. The CDR3 bases are TGTGCCAGCATCTCACGAAAGGACAGCTACGAGCAGCACTTC.

Only a few counts were recorded for this clone. The V call is TRBV5-6, the J call TRBJ1-1, with D maybe TRBD1 (6 bases). Germline V gene lookup returns CDR1 SGHDT and CDR2 YYEEEE. Trimming took off 4 bases at V and 4 bases at J, with 14 bases between the two ends. This CDR3 is 14 amino acids long. The CDR3 DNA reads TGTGCCAGCAGCCTTCAACAGGGTATCACTGAAGCTTTCTTT. Residues: CASSLQQGITEAFF. Full variable domain (rest looked up from reference TRBV5-6 and TRBJ1-1): DAGVTQSPTHLIKTRGQQVTLRCSPKSGHDTVSWYQQALGQGPQFIFQYYEEEERQRGNFPDRFSGHQFPNYSSELNVNALLLGDSALYLCASSLQQGITEAFFGQGTRLTVV.

The chain links TRBV27 to TRBJ1-1; no definite D call. CDR1 MNHEY and CDR2 SMNVEV come from the germline V gene (reference sequence). This CDR3 comprises 13 residues. Trimming took off 7 bases at V and 3 bases at J, with 12 bases between the two ends. The CDR3 DNA is TGTGCCAGCATGTATAGGAGCTACACTGAAGCTTTCTTT. It specifies CASMYRSYTEAFF.

The chain has TRBV10-3 and TRBJ1-6, with D unresolved. Per the germline V gene, CDR1 is ENHRY and CDR2 is SYGVKD. Trimming removed 3 bases from V and 7 bases from J, with 10 bases in between. This CDR3 has 14 amino acids. CDR3 in amino acids: CAISDTVKNSPLHF. The DNA of the CDR3 is TGTGCCATCAGTGACACGGTTAAGAATTCACCCCTCCACTTT.

Only one count was recorded for this clone. The V call is TRBV7-9, the J call TRBJ2-3; no reliable D call. Germline V gene data show CDR1 as SEHNR and CDR2 as FQNEAQ (reference sequence). V lost 2 bases to trimming and J lost 1 base, with 4 bases between them. CDR3 size: 13 residues. Here the CDR3 DNA reads TGTGCCAGCAGCTTATTCCGCACAGATACGCAGTATTTT. Encoded protein: CASSLFRTDTQYF.

The chain has TRBV28 and TRBJ1-3; D not certain. Per germline, CDR1 MDHEN and CDR2 SYDVKM. The V and J ends lost 5 bases and 0 bases respectively, with 11 bases between them. This CDR3 contains 15 residues. Written as DNA, the CDR3 is TGTGCCAGCAGTATGGACGGGAGCTCTGGAAACACCATATATTTT. Encoded protein: CASSMDGSSGNTIYF.

This clone has just one count. This rearrangement joins TRBV11-2 to TRBJ2-3; D might be TRBD2 (6 bases). CDR3 size: 15 residues. Germline V CDR1 and CDR2: SGHAT, FQNNGV. Trimming cost V 1 base and J 4 bases, with 12 bases left between them. CDR3 DNA: TGTGCCAGCAGCTTAGCTACGCGGGAACCAGATACGCAGTATTTT. Translated, it gives CASSLATREPDTQYF.

This clone was seen a few times. A much bigger clone sits one base away, suggesting this may be a read error. Other DNA variants within this sample encode the same CDR3. This rearrangement joins TRBV2 to TRBJ1-2, with D hard to call. With 2 bases removed from V and 5 bases from J, the gap between germline ends came to 3 bases. Germline values: CDR1 SNHLY, CDR2 FYNNEI. This CDR3 region has 11 residues. The DNA of the CDR3 is TGTGCCAGCAGTGAAACGTATGGCTACACCTTC. It is translated as CASSETYGYTF.

V gene TRBV5-1 combines with J gene TRBJ2-3; 8 nucleotides match TRBD2. CDR3 size: 14 residues. Germline V CDR1 and CDR2: SGHRS, YFSETQ. After removal of 4 bases from V and 7 bases from J, the junction contained 8 bases not matched to a gene. The CDR3 loop reads CASSDASGGNTQYF. The CDR3 region has the DNA TGCGCCAGCAGCGACGCGAGCGGGGGTAATACGCAGTATTTT.

This rearrangement joins TRBV30 to TRBJ1-5; TRBD1 is a possible D gene (5 bases). With 3 bases removed from V and 3 bases from J, the gap between germline ends came to 9 bases. The CDR3 contains 13 residues. Germline V CDR1 and CDR2: GTSNPN, SVGIG (reference sequence). The CDR3 DNA reads as TGTGCCTGGAGCAAACAGGACAATCAGCCCCAGCATTTT. This codes for CAWSKQDNQPQHF.

The chain uses TRBV25-1 and TRBJ2-3; D ambiguous. Trimming shortened V by 3 bases and J by 1 base, and 8 bases separated the two germline ends. This CDR3 has 14 amino acids. CDR1 is MGHDK, CDR2 SYGVNS, per germline. CDR3 DNA: TGTGCCAGCAGTGATCAGCAGGGCACAGATACGCAGTATTTT. This translates into CASSDQQGTDTQYF.

This chain uses TRBV13 with TRBJ2-7; D possibly corresponds to TRBD1 (6 bases). Trimming left V 0 bases short and J 2 bases short, with 20 bases between. This CDR3 spans 18 amino acids. Per germline, CDR1 PRHDT and CDR2 FYEKMQ (reference sequence). The CDR3 here is CASSLGPVVQGRAYEQYF. The CDR3 DNA follows: TGTGCCAGCAGCTTAGGCCCAGTAGTACAGGGCCGAGCCTACGAGCAGTACTTC.

The chain has TRBV15 and TRBJ2-6; 12 positions match TRBD1. Germline CDR1 reads LNHNV; CDR2 reads YYDKDF (reference sequence). J was trimmed by 4 bases and V by 3 bases; bases with no gene match: 7. The CDR3 length is 18 residues. CDR3 nucleotides: TGTGCCACCAGCAGTGATAGGGACAGGGGGCAAGGGGCCAACGTCCTGACTTTC. It yields the protein CATSSDRDRGQGANVLTF.

The chain is built from TRBV30 and TRBJ1-2; D unresolved. CDR3 length: 11 residues. Trimming took off 2 bases at V and 4 bases at J, with 5 bases between the two ends. From germline, CDR1 is GTSNPN and CDR2 SVGIG (reference sequence). CDR3 in amino acids: CAWSNGYGYTF. CDR3 in DNA: TGTGCCTGGAGTAACGGCTATGGCTACACCTTC.

This chain's CDR3 is CASSDRGQYGYTF. The CDR3 DNA sequence: TGTGCCAGCAGTGATAGGGGGCAATATGGCTACACCTTC. The chain combines TRBV2 with TRBJ1-2, with 7 bases aligning to TRBD1. CDR1 and CDR2 (germline): SNHLY, FYNNEI. The CDR3 consists of 13 residues. After removal of 3 bases from V and 5 bases from J, the junction contained 3 bases not matched to a gene.

The chain joins TRBV11-1 to TRBJ2-5, with unresolved D. V lost 1 base to trimming and J lost 1 base, with 4 bases between them. CDR1 and CDR2 from the germline V gene are SGHAT and FQDESV (reference sequence). The CDR3 totals 13 residues. Written as DNA, the CDR3 is TGTGCCAGCAGCTTAGATCTCCAAGAGACCCAGTACTTC. This translates into CASSLDLQETQYF.

This CDR3 is CASSLVGSGGELFF. CDR3 DNA: TGCGCCAGCAGCTTGGTTGGGTCGGGCGGGGAGCTGTTTTTT. The chain uses TRBV5-1 and TRBJ2-2, with D unresolved. This CDR3 is built from 14 residues. The V gene lost 0 bases and the J gene lost 7 bases, with 10 bases spanning the gap. Germline CDR1 is SGHRS and CDR2 is YFSETQ.

This chain joins TRBV28 and TRBJ2-7; D not certain. Between the trimmed V and J ends, which lost 6 bases and 4 bases, there was a span of 7 bases. CDR1 and CDR2 (germline): MDHEN, SYDVKM. This CDR3 spans 11 amino acids. The CDR3 bases are TGTGCCAGCAGCCAAAAATACGAGCAGTACTTC. Its protein product is CASSQKYEQYF.

The J gene is TRBJ2-4, the V gene TRBV7-2; 7 positions agree with TRBD1. This CDR3 is built from 19 residues. V dropped 5 bases and J dropped 4; count of bases not matched to a gene: 20. Looked up from germline, CDR1 is SGHTA and CDR2 is FQGNSA. CDR3 loop: CASSPLTGFLTVIKNIQYF. CDR3 sequence (DNA): TGTGCCAGCAGCCCACTGACAGGGTTTTTGACGGTTATAAAAAACATTCAGTACTTC.